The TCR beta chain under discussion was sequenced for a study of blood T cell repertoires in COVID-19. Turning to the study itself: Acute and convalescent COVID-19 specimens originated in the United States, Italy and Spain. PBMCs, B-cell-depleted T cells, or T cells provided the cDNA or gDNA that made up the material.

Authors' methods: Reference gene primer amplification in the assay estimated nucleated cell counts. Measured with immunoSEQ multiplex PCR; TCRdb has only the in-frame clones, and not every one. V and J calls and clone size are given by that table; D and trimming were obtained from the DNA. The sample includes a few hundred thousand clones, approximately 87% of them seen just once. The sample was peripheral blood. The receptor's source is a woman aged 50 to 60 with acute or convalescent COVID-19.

CDR3 residues: CASSFNRNTGELFF. The CDR3 DNA follows: TGTGCCAGCAGCTTTAACAGGAACACCGGGGAGCTGTTTTTT. J is TRBJ2-2 and V is TRBV5-6; D uncertain. Germline V gene data show CDR1 as SGHDT and CDR2 as YYEEEE. This CDR3 is built from 14 residues. V dropped 2 bases and J dropped 1 base, with 6 bases sitting between them. Filled out from reference TRBV5-6 and TRBJ2-2, the complete variable domain reads DAGVTQSPTHLIKTRGQQVTLRCSPKSGHDTVSWYQQALGQGPQFIFQYYEEEERQRGNFPDRFSGHQFPNYSSELNVNALLLGDSALYLCASSFNRNTGELFFGEGSRLTVL.